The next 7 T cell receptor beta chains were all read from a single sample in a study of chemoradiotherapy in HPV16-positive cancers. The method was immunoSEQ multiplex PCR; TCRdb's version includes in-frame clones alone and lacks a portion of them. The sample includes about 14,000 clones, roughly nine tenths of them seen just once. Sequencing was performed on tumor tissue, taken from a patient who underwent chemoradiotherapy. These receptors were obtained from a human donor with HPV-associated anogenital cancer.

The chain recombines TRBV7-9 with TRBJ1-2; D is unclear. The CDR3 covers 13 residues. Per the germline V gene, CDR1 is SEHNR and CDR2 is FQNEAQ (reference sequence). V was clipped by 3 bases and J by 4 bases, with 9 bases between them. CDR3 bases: TGTGCCAGCAGCTTTCCAGCAGCCTATGGCTACACCTTC. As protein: CASSFPAAYGYTF.

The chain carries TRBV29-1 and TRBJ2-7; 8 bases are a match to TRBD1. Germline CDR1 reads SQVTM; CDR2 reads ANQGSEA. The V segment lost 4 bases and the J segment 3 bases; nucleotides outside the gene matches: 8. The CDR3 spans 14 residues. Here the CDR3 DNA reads TGCAGCGTTGGTACCCCCGGGACAGGCTACGAGCAGTACTTC. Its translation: CSVGTPGTGYEQYF.

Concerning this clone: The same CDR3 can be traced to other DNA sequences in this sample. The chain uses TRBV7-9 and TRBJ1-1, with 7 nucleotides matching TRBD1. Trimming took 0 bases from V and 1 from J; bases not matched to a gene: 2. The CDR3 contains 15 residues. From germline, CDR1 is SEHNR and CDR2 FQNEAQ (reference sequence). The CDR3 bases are TGTGCCAGCAGCTTAGCACAGGGGAAGAACACTGAAGCTTTCTTT. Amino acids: CASSLAQGKNTEAFF.

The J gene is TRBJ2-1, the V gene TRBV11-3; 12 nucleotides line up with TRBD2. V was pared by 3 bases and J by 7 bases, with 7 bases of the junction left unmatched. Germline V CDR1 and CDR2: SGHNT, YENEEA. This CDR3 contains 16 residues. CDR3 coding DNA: TGTGCCAGCAGCTTCCCTAGCGGGAGGGCCGGGAATGAGCAGTTCTTC. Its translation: CASSFPSGRAGNEQFF.

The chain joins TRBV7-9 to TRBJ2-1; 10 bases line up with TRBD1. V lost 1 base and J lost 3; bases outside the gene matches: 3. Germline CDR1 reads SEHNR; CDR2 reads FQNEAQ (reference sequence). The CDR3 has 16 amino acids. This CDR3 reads CASSLGDRGYYNEQFF. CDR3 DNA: TGTGCCAGCAGCTTAGGGGACAGGGGATACTACAATGAGCAGTTCTTC.

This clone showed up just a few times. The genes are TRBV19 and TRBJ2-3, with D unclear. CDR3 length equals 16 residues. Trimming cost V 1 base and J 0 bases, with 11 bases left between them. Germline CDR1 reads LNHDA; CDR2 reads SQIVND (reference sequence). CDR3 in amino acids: CASSIAIFTSTDTQYF. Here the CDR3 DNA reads TGTGCCAGTAGTATAGCAATTTTCACTAGCACAGATACGCAGTATTTT. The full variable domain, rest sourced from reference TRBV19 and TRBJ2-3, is DGGITQSPKYLFRKEGQNVTLSCEQNLNHDAMYWYRQDPGQGLRLIYYSQIVNDFQKGDIAEGYSVSREKKESFPLTVTSAQKNPTAFYLCASSIAIFTSTDTQYFGPGTRLTVL.

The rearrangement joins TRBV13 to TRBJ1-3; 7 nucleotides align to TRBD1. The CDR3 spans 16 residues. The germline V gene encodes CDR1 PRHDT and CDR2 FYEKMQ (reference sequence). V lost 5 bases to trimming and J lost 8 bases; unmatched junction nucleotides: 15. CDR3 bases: TGTGCCAGCAGCACGACGACAGGGAGCCTTTTAGACACCATATATTTT. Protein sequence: CASSTTTGSLLDTIYF.